This T cell receptor beta chain is drawn from a study of cytomegalovirus exposure and HLA in healthy donors. Study in general: The 100 to 150 validation repertoires matched the approximately 670 first-cohort repertoires in platform, a later analysis reported.

General study results and limits: According to a later analysis, TCR clusters from the first cohort tended to co-occur in the 120 or so validation repertoires. According to the study, around 180 TCR beta chains were cytomegalovirus-associated.

Looked up from germline, CDR1 is MDHEN and CDR2 is SYDVKM. V lost 10 bases and J lost 6, with 12 bases in between. This CDR3 spans 12 amino acids. Note on this clone: Its matching antigen is unknown.

Some clones are missing from TCRdb's copy, which holds only in-frame ones; the method was immunoSEQ multiplex PCR. The sample records around 220,000 clones, approximately 88% being singletons. Specimen: PBMCs. The receptor comes from a woman younger than 45 in good health and CMV-seropositive. J is TRBJ2-2 and V is TRBV28, with D possibly matching TRBD2 (6 bases). CDR3 sequence (DNA): TGTGCCACCCGGGGGTCCCCCGGGGAGCTGTTTTTT. Protein sequence: CATRGSPGELFF.